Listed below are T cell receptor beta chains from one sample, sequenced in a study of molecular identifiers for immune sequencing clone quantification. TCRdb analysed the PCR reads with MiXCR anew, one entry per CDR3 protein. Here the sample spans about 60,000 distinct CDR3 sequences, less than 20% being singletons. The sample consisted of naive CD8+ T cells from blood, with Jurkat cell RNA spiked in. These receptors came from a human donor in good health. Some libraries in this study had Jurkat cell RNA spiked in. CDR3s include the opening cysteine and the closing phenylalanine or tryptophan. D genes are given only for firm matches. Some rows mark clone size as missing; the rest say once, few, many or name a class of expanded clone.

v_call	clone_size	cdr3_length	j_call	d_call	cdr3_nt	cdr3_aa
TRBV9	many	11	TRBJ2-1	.	TGTGCCAGCAGCGTAGAGTATGAGCAGTTCTTC	CASSVEYEQFF
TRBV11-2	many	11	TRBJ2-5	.	TGTGCCAGCGGTACTTTGGAGACCCAGTACTTC	CASGTLETQYF
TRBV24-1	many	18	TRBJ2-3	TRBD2	TGTGCCACCAGTGATTTGTCGGTATTAGCGGGGGGCACAGATACGCAGTATTTT	CATSDLSVLAGGTDTQYF
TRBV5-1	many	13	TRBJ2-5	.	TGCGCCAGCAGCTTGGTTCAGGAAGAGACCCAGTACTTC	CASSLVQEETQYF
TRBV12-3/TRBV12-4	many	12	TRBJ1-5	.	TGTGCCAGCCAGAGGGGGAGTCAGCCCCAGCATTTT	CASQRGSQPQHF
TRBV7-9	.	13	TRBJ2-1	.	TGTGCCAGCAGCTCTCGGAATACGGTTGAGCAGTTCTTC	CASSSRNTVEQFF
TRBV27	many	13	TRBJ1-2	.	TGTGCCAGCAGTTTGACAGCATCCTATGGCTACACCTTC	CASSLTASYGYTF
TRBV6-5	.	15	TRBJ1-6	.	TGTGCCACACGATTCTGGGGCGAATCTAATTCACCCCTCCACTTT	CATRFWGESNSPLHF
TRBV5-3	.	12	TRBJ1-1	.	TGTGTCAGCGACACTCTGAACACTGAAGCTTTCTTT	CVSDTLNTEAFF
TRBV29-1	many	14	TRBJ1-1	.	TGCAGCGTTGGACCTGGACAGACGAACACTGAAGCTTTCTTT	CSVGPGQTNTEAFF
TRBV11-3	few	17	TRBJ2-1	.	TGTGCCAGCAGCTTAACGGCGGGTCCTCTTTCCTACAATGAGCAGTTCTTC	CASSLTAGPLSYNEQFF
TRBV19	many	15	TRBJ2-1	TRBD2	TGTGCCAGTAGTATCACTAGCGGTGTTGGGAGTGAGCAGTTCTTC	CASSITSGVGSEQFF
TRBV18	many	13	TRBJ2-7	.	TGTGCCAGCTCACCATCCGCCAGGGGCGAGCAGTACTTC	CASSPSARGEQYF
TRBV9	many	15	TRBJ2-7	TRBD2	TGTGCCAGCAGCGTAGAAGGGACTAGTTCCTACGAGCAGTACTTC	CASSVEGTSSYEQYF
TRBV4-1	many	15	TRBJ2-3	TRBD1	TGCGCCAGCAGCCAAGGACAGGGAATCACAGATACGCAGTATTTT	CASSQGQGITDTQYF
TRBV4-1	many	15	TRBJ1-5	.	TGCGCCAGCAGCCTTCGACCGGCAGGGGAGCAGCCCCAGCATTTT	CASSLRPAGEQPQHF
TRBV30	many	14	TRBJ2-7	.	TGTGCCTGGAGTTCCGGGACGGCATCCTACGAGCAGTACTTC	CAWSSGTASYEQYF
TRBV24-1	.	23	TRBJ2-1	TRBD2	TGTGCCACCAGTAGCCCAAACATGACTAGCGGGAGAAAAGGCCGAACATCCTACAATGAGCAGTTCTTC	CATSSPNMTSGRKGRTSYNEQFF
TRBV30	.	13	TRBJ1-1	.	TGTGCCTGGAGAAGGGACGTGGACACTGAAGCTTTCTTT	CAWRRDVDTEAFF
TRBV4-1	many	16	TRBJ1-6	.	TGCGCCAGCAGCCCACTTGGACAACTAAGGAATTCACCCCTCCACTTT	CASSPLGQLRNSPLHF
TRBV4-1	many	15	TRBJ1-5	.	TGCGCCAGCAGCCAACCCGACAGTAAGGGCCAGCCCCAGCATTTT	CASSQPDSKGQPQHF
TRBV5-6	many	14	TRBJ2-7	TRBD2	TGTGCCAGCAGCTTAGCGGGAGCCGGGGACGAGCAGTACTTC	CASSLAGAGDEQYF
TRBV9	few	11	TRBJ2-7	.	TGTGCCAGCAGCGAGGCCTACGAGCAGTACTTC	CASSEAYEQYF
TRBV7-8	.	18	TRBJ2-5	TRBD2	TGTGCCAGCAGCCCGTCCCGGACTAGCGGGAGAGAGGGAGAGACCCAGTACTTC	CASSPSRTSGREGETQYF
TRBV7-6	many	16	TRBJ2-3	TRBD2	TGTGCCAGCAGCTTAGTTCCTAGCGGATACACAGATACGCAGTATTTT	CASSLVPSGYTDTQYF
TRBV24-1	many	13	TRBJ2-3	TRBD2	TGTGCCACCAGTCTAGCGGAGGGGGATACGCAGTATTTT	CATSLAEGDTQYF
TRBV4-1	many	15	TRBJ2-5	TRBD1	TGCGCCAGCAGCCAAGTGACAGGGGGCTTGGAGACCCAGTACTTC	CASSQVTGGLETQYF
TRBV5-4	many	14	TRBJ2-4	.	TGTGCCAGCAGCGACCGTGAAGCCAAAAACATTCAGTACTTC	CASSDREAKNIQYF
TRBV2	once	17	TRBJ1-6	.	TGTGCCAGCAGTGACCGGGGCGGGCGCTCCTATAATTCACCCCTCCACTTT	CASSDRGGRSYNSPLHF
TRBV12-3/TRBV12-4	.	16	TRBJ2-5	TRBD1	TGTGCCAGCAGTTTGGCCCCGGGACAGGGGGGAGAGACCCAGTACTTC	CASSLAPGQGGETQYF
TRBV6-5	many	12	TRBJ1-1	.	TGTGCCAGCAGTAAAAGGAACACTGAAGCTTTCTTT	CASSKRNTEAFF
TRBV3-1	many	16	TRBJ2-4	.	TGTGCCAGCAGCCAAGTGATGGGGGCGGGGAAAAACATTCAGTACTTC	CASSQVMGAGKNIQYF
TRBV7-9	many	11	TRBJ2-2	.	TGTGCCAGCAGTTTGGCCGGGGAGCTGTTTTTT	CASSLAGELFF
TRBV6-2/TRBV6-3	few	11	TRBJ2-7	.	TGTGCCAGCGGGGTAATGAACGAGCAGTACTTC	CASGVMNEQYF
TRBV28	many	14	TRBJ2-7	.	TGTGCCAGCAGTTCGTCCGGGGAAACCTACGAGCAGTACTTC	CASSSSGETYEQYF
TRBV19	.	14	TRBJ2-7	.	TGTGCCAGTAGTAATCTGCGGGCTGATTACGAGCGGTACTTC	CASSNLRADYERYF
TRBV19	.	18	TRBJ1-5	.	TGTGCCAGTAGTATTGTCAGTGAGGGGCAGTTTGGCAATCAGCCCCAGCATTTT	CASSIVSEGQFGNQPQHF
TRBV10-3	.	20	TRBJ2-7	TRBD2	TGTGCCATCAGTGGAGAGGATCTAGCGGGAGCCCTATTAGAACCCTACGAGCAGTACTTC	CAISGEDLAGALLEPYEQYF
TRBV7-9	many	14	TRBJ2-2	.	TGTGCCAGCAGCTTACCGGGGAACACCGGGGAGCTGTTTTTT	CASSLPGNTGELFF
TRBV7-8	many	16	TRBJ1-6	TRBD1	TGTGCCAGCAGCTGGGACAGTTCGGCCTATAATTCACCCCTCCACTTT	CASSWDSSAYNSPLHF
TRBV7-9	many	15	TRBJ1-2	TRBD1	TGTGCCAGCATCCCAGGGGGACTGGATAACTATGGCTACACCTTC	CASIPGGLDNYGYTF
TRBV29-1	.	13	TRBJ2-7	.	TGCAGCGTCACCGTTGTGTTAGGCTACGAGCAGTACTTC	CSVTVVLGYEQYF
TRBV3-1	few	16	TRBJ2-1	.	TGTGCCAGCAGCCCCTCCGGGACTGAAACCTACAATGAGCAGTTCTTC	CASSPSGTETYNEQFF
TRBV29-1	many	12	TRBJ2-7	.	TGCAGCGTTGATAGTGCCTCGCGGGAGCAGTACTTC	CSVDSASREQYF
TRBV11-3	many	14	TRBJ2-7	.	TGTGCCAGCAGCCCATACGAGGGCTTACAAGAGCAGTACTTC	CASSPYEGLQEQYF
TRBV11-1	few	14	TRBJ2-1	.	TGTGCCAGCAGCTTTCTATCAGGGGTCAATGAGCAGTTCTTC	CASSFLSGVNEQFF
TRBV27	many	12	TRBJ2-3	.	TGTGCCAGCAGTTTATTGGGCGATACGCAGTATTTT	CASSLLGDTQYF
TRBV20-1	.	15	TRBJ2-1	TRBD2	TGCAGTGCTTCTATTCGGGGGGGCCCCTACAATGAGCAGTTCTTC	CSASIRGGPYNEQFF
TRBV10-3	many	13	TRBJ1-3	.	TGTGCCATCAGAGACAGCTCTGGAAACACCATATATTTT	CAIRDSSGNTIYF
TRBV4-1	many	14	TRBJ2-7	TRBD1	TGCGCCAGCAGCCAACCAGGGGGTCCCTACGAGCAGTACTTC	CASSQPGGPYEQYF